The next 28 T cell receptor beta chains were all read from a single sample in a study of early T cells in non-severe SARS-CoV-2 infection. TCRdb processed the 5' RACE reads anew with MiXCR; each CDR3 protein has one entry. The top ten hold about 3.7% of the sample, which has tens of thousands of distinct CDR3 sequences, roughly 14% seen once. The sequencing used whole blood, collected at baseline. These receptors originate from an adult who was a healthcare worker with PCR-confirmed SARS-CoV-2 infection or an uninfected control (not recorded which).

In its sample, this clonotype was seen many times. The rearrangement links TRBV29-1 to TRBJ2-1; D is unresolved. The V gene lost 5 bases and the J gene lost 4 bases, with 6 bases spanning the gap. This CDR3 is 11 amino acids long. The V gene's germline CDR1 is SQVTM and CDR2 ANQGSEA. CDR3 DNA: TGCAGCGTTTCCTATTACAATGAGCAGTTCTTC. Encoded protein: CSVSYYNEQFF.

This clonotype was recorded many times. The chain uses TRBV4-1 and TRBJ2-2; D is possibly TRBD2 (6 bases). Germline V lookup: CDR1 MGHRA, CDR2 YSYEKL. V gave up 7 bases and J gave up 4 bases, with 19 bases separating them. This CDR3 has 16 amino acids. CDR3 nucleotide sequence: TGCGCCAGCATCCCTTACCATAGCGGATTCACCGGGGAGCTGTTTTTT. Translated: CASIPYHSGFTGELFF.

The chain couples TRBV6-5 to TRBJ1-4, with 8 positions matching TRBD1. This CDR3 has 14 amino acids. The germline CDR1 and CDR2 sequences are MNHEY and SVGAGI. V lost 6 bases, J lost 7 bases, and 7 bases stayed unmatched. CDR3 sequence reads: CASRTGGKTEKLFF. Here the CDR3 DNA reads TGTGCCAGCAGAACAGGGGGAAAGACTGAAAAACTGTTTTTT.

The gene calls are TRBV11-3 and TRBJ2-2, with D perhaps assigned TRBD1 or TRBD2 (5 bases each). Trimming shortened V by 5 bases and J by 4 bases, and 14 bases separated the two germline ends. CDR1 and CDR2 from the germline V gene are SGHNT and YENEEA. The CDR3 runs to 15 residues. This chain's CDR3 is CASSPGRTSTGELFF. The CDR3 DNA sequence: TGTGCCAGCAGCCCGGGACGGACTTCCACCGGGGAGCTGTTTTTT.

This clonotype has ten or more counts. CDR3 sequence (DNA): TGTGCCAGCCAGGAGGGCCAGGGCAATGAGCAGTTCTTC. It codes for CASQEGQGNEQFF. The chain couples TRBV2 to TRBJ2-1, with D perhaps TRBD2 (6 bases). The CDR3 has 13 amino acids. Trimming cost V 8 bases and J 6 bases, with 14 bases left between them. Per the germline V gene, CDR1 is SNHLY and CDR2 is FYNNEI.

The rearrangement links TRBV7-9 to TRBJ2-3; 11 bases match TRBD2. Trimming at V came to 4 bases and at J to 6 bases, leaving 0 bases not matched to a gene. This CDR3 has 13 amino acids. Per the germline V gene, CDR1 is SEHNR and CDR2 is FQNEAQ (reference sequence). The CDR3 protein is CASSSSGRDTQYF. CDR3 bases: TGTGCCAGCAGCTCTAGCGGGAGGGATACGCAGTATTTT.

This sequence joins TRBV20-1 and TRBJ1-5; D gene unclear. Germline assignment: CDR1 DFQATT and CDR2 SNEGSKA (reference sequence). Trimming left V 0 bases short and J 4 bases short, with 13 bases between. The CDR3 is made up of 15 amino acids. The chain's CDR3 is CSARDYMAPNQPQHF. DNA for the CDR3: TGCAGTGCTAGAGATTATATGGCACCGAATCAGCCCCAGCATTTT.

This sequence joins TRBV30 and TRBJ1-3; D is undetermined. The CDR3 consists of 13 residues. CDR1 and CDR2 from the germline V gene are GTSNPN and SVGIG (reference sequence). V was pared by 0 bases and J by 5 bases, with 8 bases between. The CDR3 region has the DNA TGTGCCTGGAGTGTTAACGGACGAAACACCATATATTTT. Translated, it gives CAWSVNGRNTIYF.

The chain recombines TRBV24-1 with TRBJ2-3; 10 nucleotides line up with TRBD2. This CDR3 has 17 amino acids. Germline V CDR1 and CDR2: KGHDR, SFDVKD. After removal of 3 bases from V and 0 bases from J, the junction contained 5 bases not matched to a gene. CDR3 DNA: TGTGCCACCAGTGATACCCGGACTAGCGGAAGCACAGATACGCAGTATTTT. Encoded protein: CATSDTRTSGSTDTQYF.

This chain joins TRBV3-1 and TRBJ2-5, with TRBD2 identical over 8 bases. The CDR3 extends over 17 amino acids. The V gene end was trimmed by 5 bases and the J gene end by 5 bases; junction bases not matched to a gene: 16. CDR1 is LGHDT and CDR2 is YNNKEL in the germline V gene (reference sequence). The CDR3, as DNA: TGTGCCAGCAGCGCCCGCGAGGAGCGGGAGTGGGTGGAGACCCAGTACTTC. It yields the protein CASSAREEREWVETQYF.

This clonotype was seen repeatedly, ten times or more. The V gene is TRBV4-1, the J gene TRBJ2-5; D might be TRBD1 (8 bases). Trimming removed 1 base from V and 4 bases from J, with 13 bases in between. The CDR3 loop spans 15 amino acids. Per germline, CDR1 MGHRA and CDR2 YSYEKL. Here the CDR3 DNA reads TGCGCCAGCAGCCAAGTGGACAGGGAGGGAGAGACCCAGTACTTC. This gives the protein CASSQVDREGETQYF.

This chain uses TRBV6-4 with TRBJ2-2; 10 positions agree with TRBD2. The CDR3 contains 16 residues. J was trimmed by 3 bases and V by 2 bases; bases with no gene match: 3. CDR1 and CDR2 from the germline V gene are MRHNA and SNTAGT. The chain's CDR3 is CASSDGLAGDTGELFF. The CDR3 DNA sequence: TGTGCCAGCAGTGACGGTCTAGCGGGAGACACCGGGGAGCTGTTTTTT.

V gene TRBV9 combines with J gene TRBJ2-1; maybe TRBD1 (6 bases). V was pared by 2 bases and J by 9 bases, with 12 bases between. The CDR3 is made up of 13 amino acids. The germline CDR1 and CDR2 sequences are SGDLS and YYNGEE. CDR3 residues: CASSVTGSGEQFF. The CDR3 bases are TGTGCCAGCAGCGTTACAGGGTCGGGTGAGCAGTTCTTC.

The chain employs TRBV28 and TRBJ2-7; D uncertain. Germline CDR1 is MDHEN and CDR2 is SYDVKM. CDR3 length: 14 residues. V was pared by 2 bases and J by 4 bases, with 12 bases between. The CDR3 DNA is TGTGCCAGCAGTTTAGTGGCAGGTTTGTACGAGCAGTACTTC. Translated: CASSLVAGLYEQYF.

This clonotype was detected many times. The CDR3 loop reads CASGQGAAQPQHF. CDR3 nucleotide sequence: TGTGCCAGCGGGCAGGGAGCAGCTCAGCCCCAGCATTTT. The chain uses TRBV9 and TRBJ1-5; D possibly corresponds to TRBD1 (5 bases). The CDR3 length is 13 residues. V was pared by 7 bases and J by 6 bases, with 14 bases between. Per the germline V gene, CDR1 is SGDLS and CDR2 is YYNGEE.

In this sample, this clonotype turned up many times. V and J are TRBV9 and TRBJ2-1; possibly TRBD1 for D (5 bases). V dropped 0 bases and J dropped 3 bases, with 16 bases sitting between them. CDR3 length: 17 amino acids. In germline, CDR1 is SGDLS, CDR2 YYNGEE. CDR3 residues: CASSVAPLDRDYNEQFF. The CDR3 DNA sequence: TGTGCCAGCAGCGTAGCCCCCTTAGACAGAGACTACAATGAGCAGTTCTTC.

This clonotype was detected many times. V usage is TRBV28 and J usage is TRBJ2-5; 8 bases fit TRBD1. Germline loops: CDR1 MDHEN, CDR2 SYDVKM. The V and J ends lost 4 bases and 5 bases, in that order; junction bases with no gene match: 6. The CDR3 contains 14 residues. CDR3 residues: CASSSPGGRETQYF. In DNA form, the CDR3 reads TGTGCCAGCAGTTCTCCAGGGGGCAGGGAGACCCAGTACTTC.

This clonotype was seen a few times. J is TRBJ2-7 and V is TRBV2, with 7 nucleotides matching TRBD1. J was trimmed by 3 bases and V by 5 bases; bases with no gene match: 7. The CDR3 length is 14 residues. Germline V gene data show CDR1 as SNHLY and CDR2 as FYNNEI. The DNA for the CDR3 is TGTGCCAGCAGTTCCCAGGGGGATCTCTACGAGCAGTACTTC. This encodes CASSSQGDLYEQYF.

This clonotype was seen only a few times. V usage is TRBV14 and J usage is TRBJ2-1; the match to TRBD1 covers 10 bases. Per germline, CDR1 SGHDN and CDR2 FVKESK. This CDR3 region has 17 residues. The junction had 12 bases not matched to a gene; V was cut back by 4 bases and J by 6 bases. This CDR3 is CASSRWTGGTNFNEQFF. CDR3 DNA: TGTGCCAGCAGCCGATGGACAGGGGGGACTAACTTCAATGAGCAGTTCTTC.

This clonotype has only a few counts. The chain joins TRBV28 to TRBJ2-1; D could derive from TRBD1 or TRBD2 (5 bases each). The CDR3 loop spans 15 amino acids. Germline CDR1 is MDHEN and CDR2 is SYDVKM. Trimming took off 4 bases at V and 2 bases at J, with 12 bases between the two ends. The CDR3 loop reads CASSSPGRTYNEQFF. The CDR3 DNA reads as TGTGCCAGCAGTTCTCCGGGACGGACCTACAATGAGCAGTTCTTC.

This clonotype was recorded at least ten times. This rearrangement joins TRBV6-1 to TRBJ2-1, with D possibly TRBD1 on 5 matching bases. Per the germline V gene, CDR1 is MNHNS and CDR2 is SASEGT. The CDR3 has 15 residues. V lost 2 bases and J lost 2, with 10 bases in between. The CDR3 region is CASSEFRGPYNEQFF. The CDR3 region has the DNA TGTGCCAGCAGTGAATTTAGGGGCCCCTACAATGAGCAGTTCTTC.

This clonotype showed up just a few times. This chain connects TRBV12-3 or TRBV12-4 to TRBJ2-1; D might be TRBD1 or TRBD2, each matching 5 bases. The CDR3 spans 12 residues. The V gene lost 6 bases and the J gene lost 12 bases, with 15 bases spanning the gap. This CDR3 is CASSLTGARQFF. As DNA, the CDR3 is TGTGCCAGCAGCCTGACCGGGGCTCGGCAGTTCTTC.

The chain links TRBV3-1 to TRBJ2-7; TRBD2 might be the D (5 bases). Germline V gene data show CDR1 as LGHDT and CDR2 as YNNKEL (reference sequence). The CDR3 has 14 residues. Trimming removed 7 bases from V and 0 bases from J, with 13 bases in between. The CDR3 sequence: CASTRGGSSYEQYF. The CDR3, as DNA: TGTGCCAGCACCCGTGGCGGGTCCTCCTACGAGCAGTACTTC.

In this sample, this clonotype turned up a few times. The CDR3 sequence: CASSPRDKKYF. CDR3 bases: TGTGCCAGCAGCCCCCGGGACAAAAAGTACTTC. This rearrangement joins TRBV6-6 to TRBJ2-7; a weak D match, TRBD1 (6 bases). The germline V gene has CDR1 MNHNY and CDR2 SVGAGI (reference sequence). Trimming took 6 bases from V and 11 from J, leaving 14 bases between them. This CDR3 is 11 amino acids long.

In this sample, this clonotype turned up a few times. This chain uses TRBV3-1 with TRBJ1-3; TRBD1 agrees at 9 bases. V was pared by 6 bases and J by 8 bases, with 5 bases of the junction left unmatched. The CDR3 has 13 amino acids. Germline V gene data show CDR1 as LGHDT and CDR2 as YNNKEL (reference sequence). This chain's CDR3 is CASRLQGADTIYF. CDR3 DNA sequence: TGTGCCAGCAGGCTACAGGGGGCGGACACCATATATTTT.

This clonotype was observed a handful of times. V is TRBV27 and J is TRBJ1-1; D perhaps matches TRBD1 (6 bases). The CDR3 has 14 amino acids. V dropped 3 bases and J dropped 7 bases, with 15 bases sitting between them. Germline loops: CDR1 MNHEY, CDR2 SMNVEV (reference sequence). CDR3 DNA: TGTGCCAGCAGTTTGGCCCCAGGGGAAGGTGAAGCTTTCTTT. Amino acid sequence: CASSLAPGEGEAFF.

The chain joins TRBV29-1 to TRBJ2-3; D is perhaps TRBD2 (6 bases). The CDR3 runs 13 residues. The germline V gene encodes CDR1 SQVTM and CDR2 ANQGSEA. Trimming cost V 4 bases and J 0 bases, with 8 bases left between them. The CDR3 spells CSVASASTDTQYF. The CDR3 region has the DNA TGCAGCGTTGCTAGCGCCAGCACAGATACGCAGTATTTT.

V usage is TRBV3-1 and J usage is TRBJ2-7; unclear D gene. The CDR3 consists of 12 residues. The ends were cut back, 3 bases at V and 5 bases at J, with 8 bases in the middle. Per the germline V gene, CDR1 is LGHDT and CDR2 is YNNKEL (reference sequence). The CDR3 DNA follows: TGTGCCAGCAGCCACGTAAGAAACGAGCAGTACTTC. Its translation: CASSHVRNEQYF.